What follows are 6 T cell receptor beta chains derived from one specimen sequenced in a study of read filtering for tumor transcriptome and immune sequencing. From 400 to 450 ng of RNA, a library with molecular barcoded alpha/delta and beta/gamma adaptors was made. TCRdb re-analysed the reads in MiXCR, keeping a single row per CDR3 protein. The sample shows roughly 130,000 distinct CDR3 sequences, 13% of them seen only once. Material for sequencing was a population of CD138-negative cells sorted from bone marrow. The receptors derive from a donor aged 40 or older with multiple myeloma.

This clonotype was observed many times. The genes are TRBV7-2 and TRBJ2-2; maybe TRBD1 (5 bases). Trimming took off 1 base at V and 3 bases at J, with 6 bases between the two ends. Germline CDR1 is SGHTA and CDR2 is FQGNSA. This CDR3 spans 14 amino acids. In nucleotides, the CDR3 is TGTGCCAGCAGCTTAGGGGGCGACACCGGGGAGCTGTTTTTT. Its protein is CASSLGGDTGELFF.

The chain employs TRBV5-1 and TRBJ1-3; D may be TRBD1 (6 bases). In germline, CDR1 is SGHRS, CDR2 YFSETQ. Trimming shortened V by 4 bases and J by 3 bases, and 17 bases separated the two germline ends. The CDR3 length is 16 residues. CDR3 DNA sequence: TGCGCCAGCAGCAGGGACACGGGTGCCTTTGGAAACACCATATATTTT. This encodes CASSRDTGAFGNTIYF.

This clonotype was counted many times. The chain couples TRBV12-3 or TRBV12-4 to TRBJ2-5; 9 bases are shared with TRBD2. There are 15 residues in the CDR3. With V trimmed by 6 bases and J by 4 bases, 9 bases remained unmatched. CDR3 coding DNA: TGTGCCAGCAGCGAAGTAGCGGGAGTTGGAGAGACCCAGTACTTC. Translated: CASSEVAGVGETQYF.

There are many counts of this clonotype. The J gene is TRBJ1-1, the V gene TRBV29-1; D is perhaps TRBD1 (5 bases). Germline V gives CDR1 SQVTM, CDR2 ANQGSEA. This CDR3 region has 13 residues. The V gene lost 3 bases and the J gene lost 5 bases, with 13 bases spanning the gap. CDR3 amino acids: CSVDKGRRTEAFF. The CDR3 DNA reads TGCAGCGTTGATAAGGGACGTCGGACTGAAGCTTTCTTT.

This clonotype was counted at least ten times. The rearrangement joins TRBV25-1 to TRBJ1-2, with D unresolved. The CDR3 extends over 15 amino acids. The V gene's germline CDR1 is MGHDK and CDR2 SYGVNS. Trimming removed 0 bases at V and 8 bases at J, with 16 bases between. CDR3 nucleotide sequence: TGTGCCAGCAGTGAATACGGAGTAGGGCGGGGAGGCTACACCTTC. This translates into CASSEYGVGRGGYTF.

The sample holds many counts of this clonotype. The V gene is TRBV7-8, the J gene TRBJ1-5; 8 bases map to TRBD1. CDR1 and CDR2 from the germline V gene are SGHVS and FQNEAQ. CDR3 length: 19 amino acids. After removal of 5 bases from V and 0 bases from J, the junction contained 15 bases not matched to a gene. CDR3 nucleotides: TGTGCCAGCAGCCCTCGGGGGGCAGGGGGCCGTTATAGCAATCAGCCCCAGCATTTT. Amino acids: CASSPRGAGGRYSNQPQHF.